Below, 3 T cell receptor beta chains from the same sample are listed, as sequenced in a study of T cells in Graves' hyperthyroidism and ophthalmopathy. The source material, RNA transcripts, was used to amplify TCR beta CDR3 regions. With the HTBI primer set, the TCR CDR3 went through a first round of RT-PCR. Using its own MiXCR run on the multiplex PCR reads, TCRdb lists one record per CDR3 protein. The sample consists of some 510,000 distinct CDR3 sequences, roughly 50% of them appearing once. Sequencing was carried out using peripheral blood or thyroid tissue (not recorded which). Every receptor here comes from a woman in her late teens or twenties with Graves' hyperthyroidism.

This chain joins TRBV24-1 and TRBJ2-2, with 7 bases fitting TRBD2. The CDR3 is 15 residues long. Germline V gene sequence: CDR1 KGHDR, CDR2 SFDVKD. Losses at the gene ends were 4 bases for V and 6 bases for J; bases not matched to a gene: 7. CDR3 region: CATSEGGGKAGELFF. Here the CDR3 DNA reads TGTGCCACCAGTGAGGGGGGAGGGAAGGCCGGGGAGCTGTTTTTT.

This clonotype was observed a few times. V and J are TRBV7-9 and TRBJ1-1; possible D gene TRBD1, 6 bases. The CDR3 contains 13 residues. The germline V gene encodes CDR1 SEHNR and CDR2 FQNEAQ (reference sequence). Trimming cost V 5 bases and J 3 bases, with 10 bases left between them. The CDR3 protein is CASSRGQHTEAFF. CDR3 nucleotide sequence: TGTGCCAGCAGCCGCGGACAGCACACTGAAGCTTTCTTT.

The chain combines TRBV5-1 with TRBJ1-1; TRBD1 is a possible D gene (5 bases). The CDR3 loop spans 15 amino acids. Germline V gene lookup returns CDR1 SGHRS and CDR2 YFSETQ. V lost 3 bases and J lost 6, with 18 bases in between. The CDR3 DNA is TGCGCCAGCAGCTGGGGACGGGATAGTAGGTCTGAAGCTTTCTTT. This encodes CASSWGRDSRSEAFF.